This section outlines one T cell receptor beta chain sequence together with its context. All DNA from each sorted CD8+ subset was loaded. Assay used: immunoSEQ multiplex PCR; TCRdb lists only in-frame clones, some missing. Of roughly 1,700 clones listed, around 93% are singletons. This entry comes from a study of blood T cell dynamics during melanoma immunotherapy. Time point defined: week 3, after first cycle of checkpoint inhibitor. This specimen was effector memory CD8+ T cells from blood, taken from a patient treated with checkpoint blockade. The origin of this receptor is a human donor with melanoma.

The CDR3 is CASSHSGEKLFF. CDR3 DNA sequence: TGTGCCAGCAGTCATAGTGGTGAAAAACTGTTTTTT. V gene TRBV27 combines with J gene TRBJ1-4; no definite D call. This CDR3 is 12 amino acids long. Germline V gives CDR1 MNHEY, CDR2 SMNVEV (reference sequence). The V end was cut by 5 bases, the J end by 7 bases, with 8 bases between.